This is a list of T cell receptor beta chains from one sample in a study of beta chain features in type 1 diabetes. The table came from immunoSEQ multiplex PCR; TCRdb's copy has only in-frame clones and leaves some out. Of fewer than 400,000 clones detected, around 9.3% appear once; the ten largest clones hold approximately 1%. The source material was central memory CD4+ T cells from blood. The receptor set was obtained from a man aged 30 to 45 with type 1 diabetes. Each CDR3 is given with its conserved first and last residue.

V,length,J,CDR3
TRBV11-2,14,TRBJ2-5,CASSFGGGPPMTYF
TRBV7-2,13,TRBJ2-5,CASSLARQNKEYF
TRBV7-9,13,TRBJ2-7,CASSLGQFYEQYF
TRBV4-3,17,TRBJ1-6,CASSQEPESFNGSPLHF
TRBV2,18,TRBJ2-3,CASSDPSGGADDTDTQYF
TRBV7-9,16,TRBJ1-2,CASSPNARDRNYGYTF
TRBV18,15,TRBJ2-7,CASSPQGTGADEQYF
TRBV19,15,TRBJ1-1,CASSGTGGILTEAFF
TRBV5-1,15,TRBJ2-6,CASSIELAGANVLTF
TRBV7-8,18,TRBJ2-3,CASSLSGPSSTSTDTQYF
TRBV27,15,TRBJ2-1,CASTKDRGSYNEQFF
TRBV2,12,TRBJ2-7,CASRDRGYEQYF
TRBV18,13,TRBJ2-1,CASSWDSLNEQFF
TRBV5-4,12,TRBJ2-2,CASSPPSGELFF
TRBV28,13,TRBJ1-4,CASRVGVAEKLFF
TRBV27,15,TRBJ1-4,CASSLSAGWSEKLFF
TRBV5-6,15,TRBJ1-1,CASSFKRGMNTEAFF
TRBV5-4,15,TRBJ2-5,CASSLDAGGQETQYF
TRBV7-8,15,TRBJ1-2,CASSLADRGSGGYTF
TRBV28,17,TRBJ2-3,CASSYLPSGGGTDTQYF
TRBV5-4,14,TRBJ1-2,CASSHDGLPYGYTF
TRBV6-5,14,TRBJ1-6,CASTPQGTNSPLHF
TRBV6-4,15,TRBJ1-2,CASSGSATAHYGYTF
TRBV28,15,TRBJ2-3,CASSLLAGGADTQYF
TRBV6-5,14,TRBJ1-6,CASSGTGDNSPLHF
TRBV4-3,17,TRBJ2-7,CASSQDRGTRAFYEQYF